Shown below are 8 T cell receptor beta chains from a single sample sequenced in a study of blood T cell repertoires in COVID-19 (dated by TCRdb to the early 2020s). To prepare the library, the immunoSEQ multiplex PCR assay was applied. Held by TCRdb, this immuneACCESS table contains in-frame sequences only and omits some clones. Under half of the omission traces to an unresolved V gene where checked; the cause of the rest is unknown. This sample has about 120,000 clones in its table, and about 85% of those were observed once. The ten most abundant clones make up approximately 10% of the sample. What was sequenced was peripheral blood. These receptors all come from a man older than 75 with acute or convalescent COVID-19.

The CDR3 DNA reads TGTGCCAGCAGCGTTAGCGGGGGCTACGAGCAGTACTTC. Its translation is CASSVSGGYEQYF. The V call is TRBV7-3, the J call TRBJ2-7, with 9 nucleotides matching TRBD2. The CDR3 loop spans 13 amino acids. V shed 5 bases, J shed 3 bases, and the junction held 2 bases outside the gene matches. The V gene's germline CDR1 is SGHTA and CDR2 FQGTGA.

This sequence joins TRBV28 and TRBJ1-1; 8 bases are shared with TRBD1. CDR1 and CDR2 (germline): MDHEN, SYDVKM. The CDR3 totals 13 residues. V gave up 8 bases and J gave up 2 bases; unmatched junction bases: 4. CDR3 sequence (DNA): TGTGCCAGCCATACAGGGGGTAACACTGAAGCTTTCTTT. The encoded protein is CASHTGGNTEAFF. Using reference TRBV28 and TRBJ1-1 for the parts outside the CDR3, the full variable domain is DVKVTQSSRYLVKRTGEKVFLECVQDMDHENMFWYRQDPGLGLRLIYFSYDVKMKEKGDIPEGYSVSREKKERFSLILESASTNQTSMYLCASHTGGNTEAFFGQGTRLTVV.

The chain uses TRBV19 and TRBJ1-1, with D tentatively TRBD1 (5 bases). Germline V CDR1 and CDR2: LNHDA, SQIVND (reference sequence). V lost 3 bases, J lost 3 bases, and 17 bases lay in between. This CDR3 comprises 16 residues. The CDR3 nucleotides are TGTGCCAGTAGTATCTCCCAGGGCCGTGTGTACACTGAAGCTTTCTTT. Translated: CASSISQGRVYTEAFF.

The chain couples TRBV6-5 to TRBJ1-2; 9 bases line up with TRBD1. The junction had 10 bases not matched to a gene; V was cut back by 7 bases and J by 7 bases. Germline loops: CDR1 MNHEY, CDR2 SVGAGI. This CDR3 is built from 14 residues. The CDR3 DNA follows: TGTGCCAGCACCCTGGGACAGGGTAGGGGTGGCTACACCTTC. Translation: CASTLGQGRGGYTF.

In this sample, this clone turned up once. The chain employs TRBV29-1 and TRBJ1-2; 8 bases match TRBD1. In germline, CDR1 is SQVTM, CDR2 ANQGSEA. The CDR3 loop spans 13 amino acids. V was clipped by 7 bases and J by 8 bases; unmatched bases: 12. The CDR3 is CSASTGALSGYTF. The DNA of the CDR3 is TGCAGCGCCTCGACAGGGGCACTTTCGGGCTACACCTTC. Filled out from reference TRBV29-1 and TRBJ1-2, the complete variable domain reads SAVISQKPSRDICQRGTSLTIQCQVDSQVTMMFWYRQQPGQSLTLIATANQGSEATYESGFVIDKFPISRPNLTFSTLTVSNMSPEDSSIYLCSASTGALSGYTFGSGTRLTVV.

This clone showed up just a few times. The chain uses TRBV7-9 and TRBJ1-6; D unresolved. Germline V lookup: CDR1 SEHNR, CDR2 FQNEAQ (reference sequence). V lost 5 bases and J 7 bases, leaving 12 bases between the germline ends. The CDR3 length is 14 residues. The CDR3 DNA is TGTGCCAGCAGCCATCTGAGTCCCAATTCACCCCTCCACTTT. Translation: CASSHLSPNSPLHF.

V gene TRBV4-1 combines with J gene TRBJ1-4; TRBD1 matches at 9 bases. The junction had 12 bases not matched to a gene; V was cut back by 0 bases and J by 13 bases. Germline V lookup: CDR1 MGHRA, CDR2 YSYEKL. The CDR3 sequence is 16 residues long. Written as DNA, the CDR3 is TGCGCCAGCAGCCAAGAGGGGGGGACAGGGTCCTCGGGACTGTTTTTT. Translated: CASSQEGGTGSSGLFF.

The chain recombines TRBV12-3 or TRBV12-4 with TRBJ1-3; D unresolved. The CDR3 extends over 13 amino acids. V was trimmed by 6 bases and J by 0 bases, leaving 6 bases between them. Here the CDR3 reads CASSFFSGNTIYF. DNA for the CDR3: TGTGCCAGCAGCTTTTTCTCTGGAAACACCATATATTTT.